A single sample is the source of the 14 T cell receptor beta chains below, sequenced in a study of graft-versus-host responses after intestinal transplantation. These receptors have no identified antigens. Profiled with immunoSEQ multiplex PCR; TCRdb holds only in-frame clones, not every one. The table lists over 85,000 clones, over 85% of them singletons, with 0.4% to 0.55% in the top ten. The sample consisted of unstimulated CD8+ T cells sorted from spleen or lymph node cells, taken before intestinal transplant. The origin of the receptors is a human donor who received an intestinal transplant.

The J gene is TRBJ1-1, the V gene TRBV4-1; tentative D call: TRBD1 (6 bases). The CDR3 totals 15 residues. Germline CDR1 is MGHRA and CDR2 is YSYEKL. The germline V and J ends were trimmed by 4 bases and 0 bases, with 12 bases remaining between them. As DNA, the CDR3 is TGCGCCAGCAGCCTTGGACAGTTCATGAACACTGAAGCTTTCTTT. The encoded protein is CASSLGQFMNTEAFF.

The rearrangement joins TRBV6-5 to TRBJ1-3, with TRBD1 as a possible D gene (6 bases). The CDR3 length is 14 residues. The V end lost 10 bases, the J end lost 1 base, and 14 bases lay between the germline ends. The germline CDR1 and CDR2 sequences are MNHEY and SVGAGI. The CDR3 is CANRPTGSGNTIYF. CDR3 DNA: TGTGCCAACAGGCCTACAGGGTCTGGAAACACCATATATTTT.

The chain recombines TRBV9 with TRBJ2-5, with a possible D match to TRBD1 (6 bases). The CDR3 covers 14 residues. Germline V CDR1 and CDR2: SGDLS, YYNGEE. V was shortened by 5 bases and J by 4 bases, with 15 bases between the two germline ends. CDR3 coding DNA: TGTGCCAGCAGTGAAACAGGGTCCAGAGAGACCCAGTACTTC. This encodes CASSETGSRETQYF.

The V gene is TRBV7-9, the J gene TRBJ2-3; 8 bases are shared with TRBD1. CDR1 is SEHNR, CDR2 FQNEAQ, per germline (reference sequence). This CDR3 contains 15 residues. J was trimmed by 3 bases and V by 4 bases; bases with no gene match: 6. DNA for the CDR3: TGTGCCAGCAGCTCTAGGACAGGGAAGACAGATACGCAGTATTTT. Its protein is CASSSRTGKTDTQYF.

The V and J genes are TRBV13 and TRBJ2-1; the D is unclear. There are 16 residues in the CDR3. The ends were cut back, 3 bases at V and 0 bases at J, with 12 bases in the middle. Germline V gene data show CDR1 as PRHDT and CDR2 as FYEKMQ (reference sequence). CDR3 sequence reads: CASSFSPGPSYNEQFF. In DNA, the CDR3 is TGTGCCAGCAGCTTCTCTCCGGGCCCCTCCTACAATGAGCAGTTCTTC.

The chain links TRBV29-1 to TRBJ2-7; no definite D call. Per the germline V gene, CDR1 is SQVTM and CDR2 is ANQGSEA. Trimming took off 1 base at V and 5 bases at J, with 12 bases between the two ends. The CDR3 is 13 amino acids. In DNA form, the CDR3 reads TGCAGCGTTGAAGGGGGTTTGGAGAACGAGCAGTACTTC. This translates into CSVEGGLENEQYF.

The chain couples TRBV27 to TRBJ1-2; 7 nucleotides line up with TRBD1. The J segment lost 5 bases and the V segment lost 3 bases, leaving 9 bases of the junction unmatched. This CDR3 has 15 residues. Germline CDR1 MNHEY, CDR2 SMNVEV (reference sequence). The CDR3 spells CASSFKGQAPYGYTF. Written as DNA, the CDR3 is TGTGCCAGCAGTTTTAAAGGACAGGCCCCTTATGGCTACACCTTC.

This clone was seen only once. This chain joins TRBV7-9 and TRBJ2-2; TRBD1 is a possible D gene (6 bases). Germline CDR1 SEHNR, CDR2 FQNEAQ (reference sequence). The V end lost 5 bases, the J end lost 3 bases, and 13 bases lay between the germline ends. The CDR3 runs 15 residues. The CDR3 protein is CASSRLGADTGELFF. CDR3 nucleotide sequence: TGTGCCAGCAGCCGATTGGGGGCCGACACCGGGGAGCTGTTTTTT.

This chain connects TRBV7-2 to TRBJ2-5; D call uncertain. V lost 2 bases and J 4 bases, leaving 11 bases between the germline ends. Germline V gene data show CDR1 as SGHTA and CDR2 as FQGNSA. The CDR3 sequence is 14 residues long. The CDR3 loop is CASSLYGVGETQYF. CDR3 in DNA: TGTGCCAGCAGCTTATATGGAGTAGGAGAGACCCAGTACTTC.

This chain connects TRBV15 to TRBJ1-4, with TRBD1 as a possible D gene (6 bases). Trimming shortened V by 5 bases and J by 0 bases, and 16 bases separated the two germline ends. This CDR3 is built from 17 residues. In germline, CDR1 is LNHNV, CDR2 YYDKDF (reference sequence). The CDR3 nucleotides read TGTGCCACCAGCCCCCGGGGGGCAGGGGCAACTAATGAAAAACTGTTTTTT. Translated, it gives CATSPRGAGATNEKLFF.

J is TRBJ1-1 and V is TRBV19; D is possibly TRBD1 (6 bases). Per germline, CDR1 LNHDA and CDR2 SQIVND (reference sequence). The CDR3 sequence is 13 residues long. Trimming stripped 4 bases from V and 2 bases from J, with 8 bases between. Written as DNA, the CDR3 is TGTGCCAGTAGTACCAGGGGAAACACTGAAGCTTTCTTT. It codes for CASSTRGNTEAFF.

A single count supports this clone. The chain joins TRBV9 to TRBJ2-7; 7 bases match TRBD2. Trimming took 4 bases from V and 2 from J; bases not matched to a gene: 6. CDR3 size: 14 residues. In germline, CDR1 is SGDLS, CDR2 YYNGEE. CDR3: CASSPTSDPYEQYF. CDR3 in DNA: TGTGCCAGCAGCCCCACTAGCGACCCCTACGAGCAGTACTTC.

CDR3 loop: CASSSGTSTYEQFF. The CDR3 nucleotides are TGTGCCAGCAGTTCCGGGACTAGCACCTATGAGCAGTTCTTC. The chain links TRBV27 to TRBJ2-1; TRBD2 matches at 9 bases. CDR1 is MNHEY, CDR2 SMNVEV, per germline (reference sequence). The CDR3 is made up of 14 amino acids. V shed 4 bases, J shed 8 bases, and the junction held 6 bases outside the gene matches.

This chain connects TRBV5-8 to TRBJ1-1; tentatively, D is TRBD1 (6 bases). The CDR3 consists of 15 residues. In germline, CDR1 is SGHTS, CDR2 YDEGEE. Between the trimmed V and J ends, which lost 0 bases and 8 bases, there was a span of 17 bases. Here the CDR3 reads CASSLAGFGGQEAFF. CDR3 in DNA: TGTGCCAGCAGCTTGGCCGGGTTCGGTGGACAGGAAGCTTTCTTT.